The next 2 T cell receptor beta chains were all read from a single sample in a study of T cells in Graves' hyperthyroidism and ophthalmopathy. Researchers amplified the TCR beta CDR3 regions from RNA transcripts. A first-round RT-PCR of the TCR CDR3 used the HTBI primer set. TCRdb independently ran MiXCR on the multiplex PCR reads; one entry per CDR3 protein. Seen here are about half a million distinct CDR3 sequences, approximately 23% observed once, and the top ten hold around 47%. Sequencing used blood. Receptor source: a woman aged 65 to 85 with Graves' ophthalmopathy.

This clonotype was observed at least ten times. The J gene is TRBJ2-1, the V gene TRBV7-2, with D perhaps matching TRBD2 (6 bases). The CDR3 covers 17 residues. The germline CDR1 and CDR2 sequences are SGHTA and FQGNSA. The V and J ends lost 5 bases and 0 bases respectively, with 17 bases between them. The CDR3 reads CASSRSPRTTSYNEQFF. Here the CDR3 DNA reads TGTGCCAGCAGCCGTAGTCCGCGGACTACCTCCTACAATGAGCAGTTCTTC.

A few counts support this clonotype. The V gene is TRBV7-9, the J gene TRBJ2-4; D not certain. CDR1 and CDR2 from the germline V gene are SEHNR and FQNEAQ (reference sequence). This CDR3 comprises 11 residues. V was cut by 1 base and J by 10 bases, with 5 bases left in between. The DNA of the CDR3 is TGTGCCAGCAGCTTAGAAGGTATTCAGTACTTC. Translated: CASSLEGIQYF. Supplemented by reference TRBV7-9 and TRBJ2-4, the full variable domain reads DTGVSQNPRHKITKRGQNVTFRCDPISEHNRLYWYRQTLGQGPEFLTYFQNEAQLEKSRLLSDRFSAERPKGSFSTLEIQRTEQGDSAMYLCASSLEGIQYFGAGTRLSVL.